Below, 9 T cell receptor beta chains from the same sample are listed, as sequenced in a study of blood T cell repertoires in COVID-19. Libraries were prepared by immunoSEQ multiplex PCR; TCRdb keeps only in-frame clonotypes and omits some of them. The sample lists about 200,000 clones; approximately 78% were seen once. The sequencing sample was made of peripheral blood. These receptors originate from a woman older than 75 with COVID-19, enrolled during active disease.

The CDR3 DNA is TGTGCCAGCAGTAAAGGCGGGGCAACTAATGAAAAACTGTTTTTT. It is translated as CASSKGGATNEKLFF. The chain employs TRBV2 and TRBJ1-4; D is ambiguous. Trimming removed 5 bases from V and 0 bases from J, with 10 bases in between. The germline gives CDR1 SNHLY, CDR2 FYNNEI. The CDR3 spans 15 residues.

V and J are TRBV5-1 and TRBJ2-3, with TRBD2 matching over 7 bases. CDR1 SGHRS and CDR2 YFSETQ come from the germline V gene. The V and J ends lost 4 bases and 6 bases, in that order; junction bases with no gene match: 11. There are 15 residues in the CDR3. The CDR3 loop reads CASSPTLGGRDTQYF. CDR3 nucleotides: TGCGCCAGCAGCCCAACCCTGGGAGGGAGGGATACGCAGTATTTT.

The chain is built from TRBV18 and TRBJ2-3, with D perhaps matching TRBD2 (6 bases). Germline V gene lookup returns CDR1 KGHSH and CDR2 LQKENI. The CDR3 covers 18 residues. V was clipped by 3 bases and J by 0 bases, with 19 bases between them. The CDR3, as DNA: TGTGCCAGCTCACCCCTTTCGGTAGGAGGGATTAGCACAGATACGCAGTATTTT. This encodes CASSPLSVGGISTDTQYF.

The genes are TRBV2 and TRBJ1-5; D may be TRBD1 (5 bases). Germline lookup yields CDR1 SNHLY and CDR2 FYNNEI. V was shortened by 7 bases and J by 5 bases, with 9 bases between the two germline ends. This CDR3 contains 12 residues. This chain's CDR3 is CASTDRDQPQHF. For the CDR3, the DNA is TGTGCCAGCACCGACAGAGATCAGCCCCAGCATTTT.

The chain uses TRBV30 and TRBJ2-2; the D gene is possibly TRBD2 (6 bases). The CDR3 is 12 residues long. The germline V gene encodes CDR1 GTSNPN and CDR2 SVGIG (reference sequence). The chain's CDR3 is CARSGFPGELFF. For the CDR3, the DNA is TGTGCTCGAAGCGGGTTCCCCGGGGAGCTGTTTTTT.

This chain connects TRBV6-5 to TRBJ2-1, with a tentative D call TRBD2 (7 bases). There are 15 residues in the CDR3. Trimming shortened V by 6 bases and J by 7 bases, and 19 bases separated the two germline ends. Germline V gene lookup returns CDR1 MNHEY and CDR2 SVGAGI. CDR3 in amino acids: CASRGGGGSQNEQFF. The CDR3 coding sequence is TGTGCCAGCAGGGGAGGCGGGGGCTCTCAAAATGAGCAGTTCTTC.

This chain uses TRBV2 with TRBJ2-1; a weak D match, TRBD2 (6 bases). The CDR3 contains 16 residues. Per the germline V gene, CDR1 is SNHLY and CDR2 is FYNNEI. Between the trimmed V and J ends, which lost 4 bases and 9 bases, there was a span of 22 bases. The CDR3 loop is CASSVGRLSLLSEQFF. DNA of the CDR3: TGTGCCAGCAGTGTCGGGAGACTATCCTTATTAAGTGAGCAGTTCTTC.

The V gene is TRBV19, the J gene TRBJ2-2; TRBD2 aligns across 8 bases. Germline V gene lookup returns CDR1 LNHDA and CDR2 SQIVND (reference sequence). The CDR3 has 17 residues. The ends lost 7 bases at V and 5 bases at J; junction bases unmatched: 15. CDR3 protein: CASTTGGAVGRTGELFF. CDR3 coding DNA: TGTGCCAGTACCACCGGGGGGGCGGTTGGTAGGACCGGGGAGCTGTTTTTT.

The table lists this clone with many counts. J is TRBJ1-1 and V is TRBV5-1, with D hard to call. The V end lost 7 bases, the J end lost 5 bases, and 15 bases lay between the germline ends. This CDR3 has 13 amino acids. The V gene's germline CDR1 is SGHRS and CDR2 YFSETQ. The CDR3 region is CASGRWVRTEAFF. CDR3 bases: TGCGCCAGCGGCAGATGGGTGCGGACTGAAGCTTTCTTT.